This T cell receptor (beta chain) was captured in a study of beta chain features in type 1 diabetes. As every portion of the isolated RNA was reverse transcribed, the sequencing read expressed TCRB transcripts. The assay was immunoSEQ multiplex PCR, and TCRdb's table has in-frame clones only and misses some. The sample holds fewer than 550,000 clones, 11% seen once. Germline CDR1 reads SQVTM; CDR2 reads ANQGSEA. The CDR3 runs 13 residues. What was sequenced was naive CD4+ T cells from blood. The sequence was obtained from a woman between 18 and 29 years old in good health. The chain has TRBV29-1 and TRBJ2-3; no reliable D call. CDR3 sequence: CSGRPATTDTQYF. The CDR3 nucleotides read TGCAGTGGTCGACCGGCGACCACAGATACGCAGTATTTT.